The 12 T cell receptor beta chains below all came from one sample that was sequenced in a study of monozygotic twins with inflammatory bowel disease. TCRdb re-analyzed the 5' RACE reads; it lists each CDR3 protein once, without DNA. The sample is made up of about 380,000 distinct CDR3 sequences, and the top ten hold 2.5% to 3% of it. The material sequenced was blood. Every receptor here comes from a human donor with ulcerative colitis or Crohn's disease, or a healthy co-twin of an affected twin (not recorded which).

V usage is TRBV5-1 and J usage is TRBJ1-1. Germline V lookup: CDR1 SGHRS, CDR2 YFSETQ. The CDR3 covers 13 residues. The CDR3: CASRSWGNTEAFF. The entire variable domain, with the rest obtained from reference TRBV5-1 and TRBJ1-1, is as follows: KAGVTQTPRYLIKTRGQQVTLSCSPISGHRSVSWYQQTPGQGLQFLFEYFSETQRNKGNFPGRFSGRQFSNSRSEMNVSTLELGDSALYLCASRSWGNTEAFFGQGTRLTVV.

The CDR3 loop is CASSQGGGASKYF. The rearrangement uses TRBV3-1 and TRBJ2-3; checking the TCRdb D call of TRBD2 is not possible without DNA. Germline V lookup: CDR1 LGHDT, CDR2 YNNKEL (reference sequence). CDR3 size: 13 residues.

V is TRBV10-3 and J is TRBJ2-7; lacking DNA, the TRBD1 call made by TCRdb goes unchecked. The CDR3 is made up of 14 amino acids. In germline, CDR1 is ENHRY, CDR2 SYGVKD. CDR3 sequence: CAISGQGAGYEQYF.

The chain is built from TRBV6-5 and TRBJ2-1; TCRdb picks TRBD2, but there is no DNA to check that call. CDR1 is MNHEY, CDR2 SVGAGI, per germline. This CDR3 spans 15 amino acids. The CDR3 is CASSYPSGGYNEQFF.

V and J are TRBV3-1 and TRBJ2-5; TCRdb designates TRBD1, a call that cannot be tested without DNA. CDR1 and CDR2 from the germline V gene are LGHDT and YNNKEL (reference sequence). The CDR3 consists of 14 residues. The chain's CDR3 is CASRGGASGETQYF.

The V call is TRBV6-1, the J call TRBJ2-7; no DNA is available, so the TRBD1 call from TCRdb remains unchecked. This CDR3 region has 14 residues. Germline V gene lookup returns CDR1 MNHNS and CDR2 SASEGT. The chain's CDR3 is CASRPQGRGYEQYF.

The genes are TRBV9 and TRBJ1-4; TCRdb outputs TRBD1, but without DNA this stays unchecked. The germline V gene encodes CDR1 SGDLS and CDR2 YYNGEE. CDR3 length: 16 residues. The CDR3 is CASSARDAPGGEKLFF.

The chain carries TRBV30 and TRBJ2-2; there is no DNA to check the TCRdb D call of TRBD1. The CDR3 length is 15 residues. Germline V CDR1 and CDR2: GTSNPN, SVGIG (reference sequence). CDR3 region: CAWTATRGNTGELFF.

The chain joins TRBV11-2 to TRBJ2-1. Germline CDR1 SGHAT, CDR2 FQNNGV. The CDR3 runs 15 residues. CDR3 amino acids: CASSFEHDWYNEQFF.

V and J are TRBV4-3 and TRBJ2-7; TCRdb selects TRBD1, and the lack of DNA leaves this call unchecked. The CDR3 sequence is 16 residues long. Per the germline V gene, CDR1 is LGHNA and CDR2 is YSLEER. The CDR3 loop reads CASSQQPGQGAYEQYF.

The rearrangement joins TRBV12-3 or TRBV12-4 to TRBJ2-7; the D call of TRBD1 rests on TCRdb alone, since no DNA is present to check it. The CDR3 has 15 amino acids. The CDR3 loop reads CASSPQGGGPYEQYF.

The CDR3 spells CAIRGSGDQETQYF. This chain links TRBV10-3 with TRBJ2-5; TCRdb proposes TRBD2, but this gene call is untestable without DNA. Germline CDR1 is ENHRY and CDR2 is SYGVKD. The CDR3 totals 14 residues.